The TCR beta chain under discussion was sequenced for a study of Ad26.COV2.S vaccination and SARS-CoV-2 variants. Study-level information: Ad26.COV2.S arm of COV1001 included the donor. Once or twice, 56 days apart, Ad26.COV2.S was delivered intramuscularly. Study-wide results and limits: Vaccine recipients and placebo recipients showed similar non-spike TCR breadth.

A remark on this clone: The antigen is undetermined.

Treatment described: approximately 18 received Ad26.COV2.S at low or high dose, single or two shots; about 5 received placebo; per-sample allocation not given. Repertoires come from day 63 after the first vaccine or placebo injection. In the vaccine, an Ad26 vector expressed the SARS-CoV-2 spike of the Wuhan strain. V lost 3 bases, J lost 2 bases, and 9 bases lay in between. CDR3 length: 14 amino acids. The germline gives CDR1 SGDLS, CDR2 YYNGEE. TCRdb's table, derived via immunoSEQ multiplex PCR, lists solely in-frame clones and lacks some. The table lists about 460,000 clones, nearly 90% of them singletons.

J is TRBJ1-5 and V is TRBV9; no definite D call. This material consisted of peripheral blood, taken in a trial of Ad26.COV2.S vaccine versus placebo. The receptor was derived from a person between 18 and 65 years old who received the Ad26.COV2.S COVID-19 vaccine or a placebo. The CDR3 DNA follows: TGTGCCAGCAGCGGATCGGCCCGCAATCAGCCCCAGCATTTT. Its protein is CASSGSARNQPQHF.